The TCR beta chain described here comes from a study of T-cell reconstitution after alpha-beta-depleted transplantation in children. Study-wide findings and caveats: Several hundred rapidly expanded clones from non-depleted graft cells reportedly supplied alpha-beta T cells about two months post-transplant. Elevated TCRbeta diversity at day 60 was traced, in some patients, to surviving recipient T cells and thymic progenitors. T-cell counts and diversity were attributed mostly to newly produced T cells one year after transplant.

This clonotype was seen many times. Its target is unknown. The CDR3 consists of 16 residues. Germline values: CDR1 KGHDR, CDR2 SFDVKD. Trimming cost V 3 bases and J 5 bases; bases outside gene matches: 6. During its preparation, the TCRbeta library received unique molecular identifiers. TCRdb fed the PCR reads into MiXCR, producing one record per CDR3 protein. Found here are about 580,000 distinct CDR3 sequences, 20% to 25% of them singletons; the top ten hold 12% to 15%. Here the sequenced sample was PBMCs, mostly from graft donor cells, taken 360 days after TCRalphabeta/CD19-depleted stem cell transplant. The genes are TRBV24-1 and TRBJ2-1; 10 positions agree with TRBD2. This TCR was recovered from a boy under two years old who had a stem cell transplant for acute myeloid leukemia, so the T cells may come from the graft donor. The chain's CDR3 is CATSDRSSGGHNEQFF. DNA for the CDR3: TGTGCCACCAGTGATCGGAGTAGCGGGGGGCACAATGAGCAGTTCTTC.